This T cell receptor (beta chain) was observed in a study of technical replicates of blood from a few donors. Only in-frame clones appear in the TCRdb table, and some are missing; sequencing was by immunoSEQ multiplex PCR. The data hold some 93,000 clones, with about 96% observed a single time. The length of the CDR3 is 16 residues. Germline values: CDR1 MNHNS, CDR2 SASEGT. V was trimmed by 3 bases and J by 6 bases, leaving 20 bases between them. This receptor was obtained from a human donor in good health. The rearrangement joins TRBV6-1 to TRBJ1-1, with D perhaps TRBD1 (6 bases). Sequencing used T cells isolated from PBMCs. CDR3 sequence reads: CASSDNTRGVWPEAFF. The CDR3 region has the DNA TGTGCCAGCAGTGATAACACCAGGGGAGTGTGGCCTGAAGCTTTCTTT.